Listed here are 27 T cell receptor beta chains from one sample, sequenced in a study of persistence of HIV-infected CD4 T cells. This was the immunoSEQ version 4 assay in survey mode. The repertoire was sequenced with immunoSEQ multiplex PCR; TCRdb's copy has only in-frame clones and lacks some. The table records roughly 35,000 clones, about 91% of them present only once. Anti-CD3/anti-CD28 beads served as a nonspecific positive control stimulus. CD4+ T cells upregulating both CD40 ligand and CD69 were sorted as responding cells. Antigens for these TCRs are unknown. The source was CD4+ T cells sorted from PBMCs after approximately 20-hour stimulation, collected from a patient who received antiretroviral therapy. Source of these receptors: an adult man with HIV who was CMV-seropositive.

This chain joins TRBV7-6 and TRBJ2-2; D may correspond to TRBD1 or TRBD2 (5 bases each). The CDR3 sequence is 14 residues long. V lost 5 bases, J lost 7 bases, and 14 bases lay in between. The germline V gene encodes CDR1 SGHVS and CDR2 FNYEAQ. Written as DNA, the CDR3 is TGTGCCAGCAGCGGTTTTGGGGGTAGCGGGGAGCTGTTTTTT. This gives the protein CASSGFGGSGELFF.

This clone was counted only a few times. This rearrangement joins TRBV19 to TRBJ2-2; the match to TRBD1 covers 8 bases. Losses at the gene ends were 5 bases for V and 6 bases for J; bases not matched to a gene: 11. The CDR3 covers 16 residues. The germline V gene has CDR1 LNHDA and CDR2 SQIVND (reference sequence). The CDR3 protein is CASSPNTRGPAGELFF. The CDR3 DNA sequence: TGTGCCAGTAGTCCCAACACCAGGGGGCCAGCCGGGGAGCTGTTTTTT.

J is TRBJ1-2 and V is TRBV5-1; TRBD1 aligns across 7 bases. With 0 bases clipped from V and 5 bases from J, the junction kept 7 bases outside the gene matches. Germline CDR1 and CDR2: SGHRS and YFSETQ. This CDR3 is 15 amino acids long. The CDR3 region is CASSLDRGSIYGYTF. The DNA for the CDR3 is TGCGCCAGCAGCTTGGACAGGGGCTCTATTTATGGCTACACCTTC.

V usage is TRBV6-5 and J usage is TRBJ1-2; TRBD1 is a possible D gene (5 bases). The V end was cut by 6 bases, the J end by 4 bases, with 15 bases between. CDR3 size: 14 residues. Germline CDR1 reads MNHEY; CDR2 reads SVGAGI. The CDR3 region is CASSRSDSPYGYTF. The CDR3 DNA reads TGTGCCAGCAGCCGATCCGACAGCCCCTATGGCTACACCTTC.

The genes are TRBV6-2 or TRBV6-3 and TRBJ2-7; D possibly matches TRBD1 or TRBD2 (5 bases each). V was cut by 2 bases and J by 2 bases, with 16 bases left in between. CDR3 length: 16 amino acids. The germline gives CDR1 MNHEY, CDR2 SVGEGT. CDR3 in amino acids: CASSYHGQGRTYEQYF. Here the CDR3 DNA reads TGTGCCAGCAGTTACCACGGGCAGGGACGAACCTACGAGCAGTACTTC.

This clone has just a few counts. The V call is TRBV27, the J call TRBJ2-2; 9 bases align to TRBD2. The junction had 3 bases not matched to a gene; V was cut back by 3 bases and J by 4 bases. The CDR3 runs 15 residues. Germline V gives CDR1 MNHEY, CDR2 SMNVEV (reference sequence). Here the CDR3 reads CASSLRREGTGELFF. For the CDR3, the DNA is TGTGCCAGCAGTTTGCGGCGGGAGGGCACCGGGGAGCTGTTTTTT.

This chain joins TRBV5-4 and TRBJ1-2; TRBD1 matches at 7 bases. Germline assignment: CDR1 SGHNT and CDR2 YYREEE (reference sequence). V shed 2 bases, J shed 7 bases, and the junction held 11 bases outside the gene matches. This CDR3 has 15 amino acids. Here the CDR3 reads CASSLNAGGMGGYTF. CDR3 coding DNA: TGTGCCAGCAGCTTAAATGCAGGGGGAATGGGTGGCTACACCTTC.

CDR3 in amino acids: CASSSDRGTAEAFF. The CDR3 nucleotides are TGTGCCAGTAGTAGTGACAGGGGGACCGCTGAAGCTTTCTTT. The V call is TRBV19, the J call TRBJ1-1; 9 bases match TRBD1. Germline values: CDR1 LNHDA, CDR2 SQIVND (reference sequence). Unmatched junction bases numbered 6, after V lost 4 bases and J lost 6 bases. The CDR3 has 14 residues. Full variable domain (rest looked up from reference TRBV19 and TRBJ1-1): DGGITQSPKYLFRKEGQNVTLSCEQNLNHDAMYWYRQDPGQGLRLIYYSQIVNDFQKGDIAEGYSVSREKKESFPLTVTSAQKNPTAFYLCASSSDRGTAEAFFGQGTRLTVV.

The rearrangement joins TRBV30 to TRBJ1-1; D is ambiguous. Germline CDR1 GTSNPN, CDR2 SVGIG (reference sequence). The CDR3 runs 13 residues. V lost 1 base to trimming and J lost 2 bases, with 8 bases between them. The CDR3 DNA sequence: TGTGCCTGGAGTGCAGGATTTAACACTGAAGCTTTCTTT. Its protein product is CAWSAGFNTEAFF. Filled out from reference TRBV30 and TRBJ1-1, the complete variable domain reads SQTIHQWPATLVQPVGSPLSLECTVEGTSNPNLYWYRQAAGRGLQLLFYSVGIGQISSEVPQNLSASRPQDRQFILSSKKLLLSDSGFYLCAWSAGFNTEAFFGQGTRLTVV.

In this sample, this clone turned up a few times. The gene calls are TRBV3-1 (or the pseudogene TRBV3-2) and TRBJ2-2; D might be TRBD2 (7 bases). V lost 5 bases and J 4 bases, leaving 14 bases between the germline ends. Germline values: CDR1 LGHDT, CDR2 YNNKEL (reference sequence). The CDR3 contains 15 residues. The CDR3 nucleotides are TGTGCCAGCAGCTTAACACGGGGGGCCACCGGGGAGCTGTTTTTT. Translation gives CASSLTRGATGELFF.

The rearrangement links TRBV10-3 to TRBJ2-7; 8 bases line up with TRBD2. There are 12 residues in the CDR3. The J segment lost 7 bases and the V segment lost 5 bases, leaving 4 bases of the junction unmatched. Germline CDR1 ENHRY, CDR2 SYGVKD. CDR3: CAISLTSEEQYF. CDR3 coding DNA: TGTGCCATCAGTCTGACTAGCGAGGAGCAGTACTTC.

The chain links TRBV3-1 (or the pseudogene TRBV3-2) to TRBJ2-3, with a tentative D call TRBD1 (6 bases). V was clipped by 2 bases and J by 4 bases, with 16 bases between them. Germline values: CDR1 LGHDT, CDR2 YNNKEL (reference sequence). This CDR3 spans 16 amino acids. The CDR3 reads CASSQMRIGGSDTQYF. In DNA, the CDR3 is TGTGCCAGCAGCCAAATGCGTATAGGGGGATCAGATACGCAGTATTTT.

The chain is built from TRBV10-3 and TRBJ1-1; D perhaps matches TRBD1 (6 bases). Looked up from germline, CDR1 is ENHRY and CDR2 is SYGVKD. V was trimmed by 6 bases and J by 0 bases, leaving 11 bases between them. This CDR3 spans 14 amino acids. Here the CDR3 reads CAISPGVMNTEAFF. The CDR3 bases are TGTGCCATCAGCCCAGGGGTAATGAACACTGAAGCTTTCTTT.

The rearrangement uses TRBV5-1 and TRBJ1-2; a possible D gene is TRBD1 (5 bases). CDR3 length: 14 amino acids. The germline CDR1 and CDR2 sequences are SGHRS and YFSETQ. The V end was cut by 5 bases, the J end by 7 bases, with 18 bases between. CDR3 protein: CASRRTQGLGGYTF. The CDR3 coding sequence is TGCGCCAGCAGACGTACTCAGGGCTTGGGTGGCTACACCTTC.

This clone was detected only a few times. The rearrangement joins TRBV14 to TRBJ2-3; no definite D call. Germline V lookup: CDR1 SGHDN, CDR2 FVKESK. V lost 5 bases and J 2 bases, leaving 2 bases between the germline ends. The CDR3 is 11 residues long. The CDR3 bases are TGTGCCAGCAGCTACACAGATACGCAGTATTTT. It yields the protein CASSYTDTQYF.

V and J are TRBV7-8 and TRBJ1-6; D uncertain. The CDR3 spans 13 residues. From germline, CDR1 is SGHVS and CDR2 FQNEAQ. V gave up 5 bases and J gave up 9 bases, with 11 bases separating them. The CDR3: CASSRSTVSPLHF. CDR3 sequence (DNA): TGTGCCAGCAGCCGGTCGACCGTTTCACCCCTCCACTTT.

J is TRBJ2-1 and V is TRBV6-2 or TRBV6-3; D not resolved. V lost 0 bases and J lost 9, with 12 bases in between. The CDR3 sequence is 14 residues long. Per the germline V gene, CDR1 is MNHEY and CDR2 is SVGEGT. CDR3 DNA: TGTGCCAGCAGTTACTCCGCTAGGGTCGGTGAGCAGTTCTTC. Encoded protein: CASSYSARVGEQFF.

The V call is TRBV30, the J call TRBJ1-4; D is unclear. Trimming shortened V by 2 bases and J by 2 bases, and 15 bases separated the two germline ends. The CDR3 spans 16 residues. Germline CDR1 reads GTSNPN; CDR2 reads SVGIG (reference sequence). The CDR3, as DNA: TGTGCCTGGAGTATCCCCGGTGGTTGGACTAATGAAAAACTGTTTTTT. Translating gives CAWSIPGGWTNEKLFF. The full variable domain, completed using reference TRBV30 and TRBJ1-4, is SQTIHQWPATLVQPVGSPLSLECTVEGTSNPNLYWYRQAAGRGLQLLFYSVGIGQISSEVPQNLSASRPQDRQFILSSKKLLLSDSGFYLCAWSIPGGWTNEKLFFGSGTQLSVL.

The J gene is TRBJ1-6, the V gene TRBV14; D is unclear. The CDR3 extends over 16 amino acids. Trimming shortened V by 0 bases and J by 7 bases, and 13 bases separated the two germline ends. Per the germline V gene, CDR1 is SGHDN and CDR2 is FVKESK. The CDR3 region is CASSQDLRAPNSPLHF. The CDR3 bases are TGTGCCAGCAGCCAAGATCTCCGGGCTCCGAATTCACCCCTCCACTTT. Complete variable domain (other parts from reference TRBV14 and TRBJ1-6): EAGVTQFPSHSVIEKGQTVTLRCDPISGHDNLYWYRRVMGKEIKFLLHFVKESKQDESGMPNNRFLAERTGGTYSTLKVQPAELEDSGVYFCASSQDLRAPNSPLHFGNGTRLTVT.

The chain links TRBV24-1 to TRBJ2-7; 9 positions agree with TRBD1. Looked up from germline, CDR1 is KGHDR and CDR2 is SFDVKD. The CDR3 has 19 amino acids. Losses at the gene ends were 4 bases for V and 0 bases for J; bases not matched to a gene: 15. CDR3 DNA: TGTGCCACCAGTGACTCAGGACAGGGGCCGGGGGAGAGCTCCTACGAGCAGTACTTC. Protein product: CATSDSGQGPGESSYEQYF.

The CDR3 DNA is TGTGCCAGCAGACCCACAGGGGCCTATGGCTACACCTTC. Translation gives CASRPTGAYGYTF. The chain uses TRBV27 and TRBJ1-2; 7 bases fit TRBD1. V lost 6 bases, J lost 4 bases, and 5 bases stayed unmatched. The CDR3 is made up of 13 amino acids. In germline, CDR1 is MNHEY, CDR2 SMNVEV (reference sequence).

The rearrangement uses TRBV27 and TRBJ2-5, with D hard to call. Trimming shortened V by 7 bases and J by 0 bases, and 9 bases separated the two germline ends. CDR3 length equals 13 residues. Germline V gives CDR1 MNHEY, CDR2 SMNVEV (reference sequence). The CDR3 nucleotides are TGTGCCAGCAAACCCGAACACCAAGAGACCCAGTACTTC. Its translation is CASKPEHQETQYF.

This clone was seen just once. CDR3 sequence reads: CASSLLPMNTEAFF. CDR3 nucleotides: TGTGCCAGCAGTTTACTACCGATGAACACTGAAGCTTTCTTT. V usage is TRBV27 and J usage is TRBJ1-1; no definite D call. Germline V gene sequence: CDR1 MNHEY, CDR2 SMNVEV (reference sequence). V was clipped by 2 bases and J by 0 bases, with 7 bases between them. The CDR3 runs to 14 residues.

This clone has only one observation. The chain joins TRBV18 to TRBJ1-4; D uncertain. V dropped 2 bases and J dropped 5 bases, with 12 bases sitting between them. Germline lookup yields CDR1 KGHSH and CDR2 LQKENI. There are 15 residues in the CDR3. This CDR3 reads CASSPSQARNEKLFF. CDR3 DNA sequence: TGTGCCAGCTCACCAAGCCAGGCGAGAAATGAAAAACTGTTTTTT.

V and J are TRBV19 and TRBJ1-1, with 10 bases identical to TRBD1. The J segment lost 5 bases and the V segment lost 1 base, leaving 19 bases of the junction unmatched. Germline CDR1 and CDR2: LNHDA and SQIVND (reference sequence). CDR3 length equals 20 residues. The CDR3 loop reads CASSIAPRTGGFREGTEAFF. CDR3 DNA: TGTGCCAGTAGTATAGCCCCCAGGACAGGGGGGTTCCGTGAAGGAACTGAAGCTTTCTTT.

This clone was found once. The rearrangement links TRBV9 to TRBJ2-3; D is uncertain. The CDR3 runs to 12 residues. V shed 1 base and J shed 6 bases, with 6 bases lying between them. Germline V gives CDR1 SGDLS, CDR2 YYNGEE. Here the CDR3 DNA reads TGTGCCAGCAGCGTAAAAGGGGATACGCAGTATTTT. Its protein is CASSVKGDTQYF.

This chain connects TRBV5-4 to TRBJ1-1, with D possibly matching TRBD1 (5 bases). Germline V gene lookup returns CDR1 SGHNT and CDR2 YYREEE (reference sequence). The V gene lost 0 bases and the J gene lost 1 base, with 7 bases spanning the gap. CDR3 size: 14 residues. The CDR3, as DNA: TGTGCCAGCAGCTTGGACAGGAAGAACACTGAAGCTTTCTTT. As protein: CASSLDRKNTEAFF.